This TCR beta chain is drawn from a study of PD-1 blockade in mismatch repair-deficient tumors (dated by TCRdb to 2015 to 2018). Some background on the complete study: Between September 2013 and late 2016, the trial enrolled roughly 80 consecutive patients with some twelve types of mismatch repair-deficient cancer, all of whom had received prior treatment and were progressing. Tumor-associated T cell clones were tracked in the peripheral blood of patients responding to PD-1 blockade by deep sequencing of TCR CDR3 regions.

Explained via the paper, the time point label denotes: approximately 9-day in vitro stimulation with candidate neoantigen peptide 6. For each enrolled patient, mismatch repair deficiency was established using either polymerase chain reaction or immunohistochemistry. TCR sequencing was carried out for three patients who responded to pembrolizumab therapy. Each of several ELISpot-reactive candidate neoantigen peptides was used in a 10-day in vitro stimulation prior to TCR sequencing. A control culture without peptide was run identically and served as baseline for clone fold-change calculations. The phase II trial prospectively tested pembrolizumab PD-1 blockade in advanced mismatch repair-deficient cancers regardless of tissue of origin. What the work shows at the level of the full study, not this receptor alone: Rapid expansion after pembrolizumab followed by contraction, generally before radiologic responses, was shown by tumor-resident clones, which were often undetectable in blood before treatment. Clonal expansion was elicited by three of the seven peptides, yielding some 150 unique blood TCRs of which seven were also found in tumor, and every positive peptide was derived from frameshift mutations.

On this clone itself: Its target antigen remains unknown. Base qualities were left out, and no much larger clone turns up one base away.

Including the terminal cysteine and phenylalanine, the CDR3 comprises 14 residues. This entry keeps only the CDR3 DNA: 42 bases, framed from base 1. The V end loses 1 base and the J end loses 9 bases, and a stretch of 13 bases separates them. CDR1 SGHTA and CDR2 FQGTGA are derived from the germline V gene. To prepare the library, the immunoSEQ multiplex PCR assay was applied. The original methods were these. A clone was classified as neoantigen-specific if the clone expanded significantly in response to the relevant peptide and did not expand significantly in response to any other peptide tested. Here the immuneACCESS table is served through TCRdb, limited to in-frame sequences with V and J called. Missing clones are a known gap in these copies; in checked studies unresolved V genes cover under half, and the rest lacks a known reason. The D gene and trimming were derived from the DNA, and the V and J assignments and clone size from that table. Here the sample has about 14,000 clones; about 86% occur a single time. The top ten clones comprise around 4.4% of the sample.

This material consisted of cells cultured in vitro, taken from a patient treated with pembrolizumab. The receptor was isolated from an adult with mismatch repair-deficient cancer. The rearrangement joined TRBV7-3 to TRBJ2-1, with no reliable assignment of the D segment. CDR3 loop: CASSLRGGWGEQFF. In nucleotide form, the sequence is TGTGCCAGCAGCTTAAGGGGTGGCTGGGGTGAGCAGTTCTTC. This CDR3, with the reference TRBV7-3 and TRBJ2-1 proteins standing in past its ends, gives the full variable domain GAGVSQTPSNKVTEKGKYVELRCDPISGHTALYWYRQSLGQGPEFLIYFQGTGAADDSGLPNDRFFAVRPEGSVSTLKIQRTERGDSAVYLCASSLRGGWGEQFFGPGTRLTVL.